These 14 T cell receptor beta chains originate from one sample sequenced in a study of blood T cell repertoires in COVID-19 (dated by TCRdb to 2018 to 2021). Libraries were constructed by the immunoSEQ multiplex PCR assay. As stored in TCRdb, this immuneACCESS dataset retains in-frame rearrangements with V and J assigned. A fraction of the clones does not appear; measured against another copy, unresolved V genes explain less than half of the discrepancy, and the remainder lacks a known reason. The table for this sample lists tens of thousands of clones; approximately 80% of them were counted only once. Roughly 7% of the sample lies in the top ten. The sample was peripheral blood. Receptor source: a middle-aged man with acute or convalescent COVID-19.

This clone was recorded once. The chain couples TRBV7-3 to TRBJ2-3; D remains ambiguous. Germline loops: CDR1 SGHTA, CDR2 FQGTGA. V lost 6 bases and J lost 5, with 9 bases in between. This CDR3 region has 12 residues. CDR3 in amino acids: CASSPTGDTQYF. CDR3 coding DNA: TGTGCCAGCAGTCCGACGGGAGATACGCAGTATTTT.

This clone has just one count. The rearrangement links TRBV18 to TRBJ1-4, with 7 bases lining up with TRBD1. The CDR3 runs 14 residues. J was trimmed by 6 bases and V by 4 bases; bases with no gene match: 5. Germline CDR1 and CDR2: KGHSH and LQKENI. The CDR3 sequence is CASSRDRADEKLFF. For the CDR3, the DNA is TGTGCCAGCTCACGCGACAGGGCTGATGAAAAACTGTTTTTT.

This sequence joins TRBV10-2 and TRBJ2-3; 11 bases match TRBD2. This CDR3 is 16 amino acids long. Looked up from germline, CDR1 is WSHSY and CDR2 is SAAADI. V was clipped by 0 bases and J by 1 base; unmatched bases: 0. The CDR3 here is CASSESGLAGTDTQYF. The CDR3 coding sequence is TGCGCCAGCAGTGAGTCGGGACTAGCGGGCACAGATACGCAGTATTTT.

The V call is TRBV3-1 (or the pseudogene TRBV3-2), the J call TRBJ1-5; D call uncertain. CDR1 and CDR2 from the germline V gene are LGHDT and YNNKEL (reference sequence). This CDR3 contains 15 residues. Trimming shortened V by 1 base and J by 7 bases, and 14 bases separated the two germline ends. The CDR3 loop is CASSQGGEEGQPQHF. The CDR3 nucleotides read TGTGCCAGCAGCCAAGGAGGAGAGGAGGGCCAGCCCCAGCATTTT.

The chain recombines TRBV5-6 with TRBJ1-4; maybe TRBD1 (5 bases). Germline V gives CDR1 SGHDT, CDR2 YYEEEE. V was clipped by 6 bases and J by 6 bases, with 18 bases between them. CDR3 length: 15 residues. CDR3 residues: CASTGTPRGDEKLFF. In nucleotides, the CDR3 is TGTGCCAGCACCGGGACGCCGCGGGGGGATGAAAAACTGTTTTTT.

CDR3 DNA sequence: TGTGCCAGCTCGGATTTTGACATCTCCCTGGGTGAGCAGTACTTC. Residues: CASSDFDISLGEQYF. The rearrangement uses TRBV2 and TRBJ2-7; D is undetermined. Trimming removed 8 bases from V and 7 bases from J, with 24 bases in between. Germline assignment: CDR1 SNHLY and CDR2 FYNNEI. This CDR3 comprises 15 residues.

The sample holds a few counts of this clone. The V and J genes are TRBV5-1 and TRBJ2-7; 10 positions match TRBD1. Losses at the gene ends were 0 bases for V and 4 bases for J; bases not matched to a gene: 1. The CDR3 runs to 14 residues. From germline, CDR1 is SGHRS and CDR2 YFSETQ. CDR3 in amino acids: CASSLVGQGYEQYF. CDR3 DNA: TGCGCCAGCAGCTTGGTGGGACAGGGGTACGAGCAGTACTTC.

This clone was seen only a few times. This chain connects TRBV3-1 (or the pseudogene TRBV3-2) to TRBJ1-1, with D possibly TRBD1 on 6 matching bases. With 3 bases removed from V and 10 bases from J, the gap between germline ends came to 15 bases. CDR1 and CDR2 (germline): LGHDT, YNNKEL (reference sequence). The CDR3 covers 13 residues. The CDR3 is CASSHQKGEGAFF. DNA for the CDR3: TGTGCCAGCAGCCATCAAAAGGGGGAAGGAGCTTTCTTT.

The chain has TRBV5-1 and TRBJ1-6; D perhaps matches TRBD1 (5 bases). V lost 1 base to trimming and J lost 10 bases, with 9 bases between them. The CDR3 consists of 13 residues. Germline V gene lookup returns CDR1 SGHRS and CDR2 YFSETQ. In DNA, the CDR3 is TGCGCCAGCAGCTTGAGGGGTGACTCACCCCTCCACTTT. Protein: CASSLRGDSPLHF.

This sequence joins TRBV24-1 and TRBJ1-2; perhaps TRBD1 as D (6 bases). Trimming stripped 4 bases from V and 0 bases from J, with 14 bases between. Germline V lookup: CDR1 KGHDR, CDR2 SFDVKD. The CDR3 loop spans 16 amino acids. The CDR3 loop is CATSEITGPANYGYTF. The CDR3, as DNA: TGTGCCACCAGTGAGATCACAGGGCCAGCTAACTATGGCTACACCTTC.

This clone was observed a handful of times. J is TRBJ2-3 and V is TRBV6-5; tentatively, D is TRBD2 (5 bases). The germline V and J ends were trimmed by 4 bases and 0 bases, with 11 bases remaining between them. The CDR3 spans 15 residues. Germline V gene lookup returns CDR1 MNHEY and CDR2 SVGAGI. The CDR3, as DNA: TGTGCCAGCAGTTTGAACGGGGTGAGCACAGATACGCAGTATTTT. Translated: CASSLNGVSTDTQYF.

This clone has more than one count but fewer than ten. The chain recombines TRBV6-1 with TRBJ1-2; D remains ambiguous. CDR1 and CDR2 from the germline V gene are MNHNS and SASEGT. The CDR3 totals 14 residues. Trimming cost V 0 bases and J 4 bases, with 9 bases left between them. The CDR3 region is CASSEAKGVYGYTF. The CDR3 DNA sequence: TGTGCCAGCAGTGAAGCCAAAGGAGTCTATGGCTACACCTTC.

This clone was seen a single time. The rearrangement uses TRBV14 and TRBJ1-2, with D maybe TRBD1 (5 bases). V shed 1 base and J shed 2 bases, with 11 bases lying between them. Germline V gene sequence: CDR1 SGHDN, CDR2 FVKESK. The CDR3 is 15 residues long. Here the CDR3 reads CASSQGGLLNYGYTF. CDR3 DNA: TGTGCCAGCAGCCAAGGGGGCCTTTTGAACTATGGCTACACCTTC.

The chain has TRBV9 and TRBJ2-4; 8 bases are a match to TRBD1. The junction had 20 bases not matched to a gene; V was cut back by 7 bases and J by 5 bases. The CDR3 length is 18 residues. The V gene's germline CDR1 is SGDLS and CDR2 YYNGEE. The CDR3 reads CASPLRARGRRVENIQYF. CDR3 DNA: TGTGCCAGCCCCCTCCGGGCCAGGGGGCGCCGGGTGGAAAACATTCAGTACTTC.